Described below is a single T cell receptor (beta chain) sequence and its context. The sample belongs to a study of control samples from healthy donors and cancer patients. Profiled with immunoSEQ multiplex PCR; TCRdb holds only in-frame clones, not every one. Seen here are roughly 100,000 clones, about 91% observed once, and the top ten hold about 14%. The sequence derives from a man aged 25 to 40 in good health. Sequenced material: blood.

CDR3 amino acids: CATSDGNIQYF. As DNA, the CDR3 is TGTGCCACCAGCGATGGAAACATTCAGTACTTC. The chain recombines TRBV24-1 with TRBJ2-4; D not certain. This CDR3 region has 11 residues. The V end was cut by 7 bases, the J end by 6 bases, with 6 bases between. Germline CDR1 KGHDR, CDR2 SFDVKD.